This T cell receptor beta chain came from a study of T cells after yellow fever vaccination. Findings and limits, study-wide: Post-booster repertoires contained most primary-vaccination clones again (roughly 97% CD4, about 90% CD8).

TCRdb re-analysed the 5' RACE reads in MiXCR, keeping a single row per CDR3 protein. The table includes approximately 300,000 distinct CDR3 sequences, about 10% detected once. CDR1 is MNHNS, CDR2 SASEGT, per germline. V lost 4 bases and J lost 1, with 10 bases in between. The CDR3 consists of 15 residues. This clonotype was picked up a small number of times. Its antigen is unknown. The sample was CD4+ T cells sorted from PBMCs, taken 45 days after the yellow fever booster vaccination. J is TRBJ2-2 and V is TRBV6-1; D is unresolved. The sequence was obtained from a young man who received the YFV17D yellow fever vaccine. The CDR3 DNA reads as TGTGCCAGCAGTGGGTGGAGTGTGAACACCGGGGAGCTGTTTTTT. It is translated as CASSGWSVNTGELFF.